Listed here is a single T cell receptor beta chain. The source of the sample is a study of T cell changes during pregnancy in multiple sclerosis. The CDR3 extends over 13 amino acids. CDR1 and CDR2 (germline): SGHNT, YYREEE (reference sequence). V was trimmed by 0 bases and J by 4 bases, leaving 5 bases between them. Produced via immunoSEQ multiplex PCR; TCRdb's table is partial and in-frame only. This table has roughly 84,000 clones, about 93% appearing once. J is TRBJ1-5 and V is TRBV5-4, with D possibly matching TRBD1 (5 bases). This sequence was found in a female donor in good health, enrolled as a control in a pregnancy study. The starting material was peripheral blood, obtained in the third trimester of pregnancy. In nucleotides, the CDR3 is TGTGCCAGCAGCTTGGGACAGAATCAGCCCCAGCATTTT. Protein: CASSLGQNQPQHF. Full variable domain (outside the CDR3, taken from reference TRBV5-4 and TRBJ1-5): ETGVTQSPTHLIKTRGQQVTLRCSSQSGHNTVSWYQQALGQGPQFIFQYYREEENGRGNFPPRFSGLQFPNYSSELNVNALELDDSALYLCASSLGQNQPQHFGDGTRLSIL.